A single sample gave rise to the 14 T cell receptor beta chains below, sequenced in a study of human T cells and chemical hapten exposure. TCRdb independently ran MiXCR on the RACE reads; one entry per CDR3 protein. In the table there are approximately 90,000 distinct CDR3 sequences, over 8% of which are singletons. Time point given: healthy volunteer bleed at 2 weeks. Whole blood that had not been fractionated was the source of extracted total RNA. Material for sequencing was whole blood. These receptors were taken from a female donor in good health. Some clones in this sample may be carry-over from other donors' samples.

V is TRBV5-1 and J is TRBJ2-2; TRBD2 agrees at 12 bases. CDR1 is SGHRS and CDR2 is YFSETQ in the germline V gene. Trimming cost V 4 bases and J 4 bases; bases outside gene matches: 14. The CDR3 sequence is 19 residues long. The DNA of the CDR3 is TGCGCCAGCAGCCTAGGAACTAGCGGGAGGATCGCGGGCACCGGGGAGCTGTTTTTT. Amino acid sequence: CASSLGTSGRIAGTGELFF.

This clonotype has at least ten counts. The chain couples TRBV20-1 to TRBJ1-1; D is possibly TRBD1 (5 bases). Trimming took off 8 bases at V and 4 bases at J, with 11 bases between the two ends. CDR3 length: 11 residues. Germline V lookup: CDR1 DFQATT, CDR2 SNEGSKA (reference sequence). CDR3 amino acids: CSIVGATEAFF. The CDR3 coding sequence is TGCAGTATAGTAGGGGCCACTGAAGCTTTCTTT.

This clonotype turned up a few times. The chain has TRBV7-2 and TRBJ2-3; the D gene is possibly TRBD2 (5 bases). Trimming shortened V by 1 base and J by 2 bases, and 10 bases separated the two germline ends. Germline V gene data show CDR1 as SGHTA and CDR2 as FQGNSA. This CDR3 region has 15 residues. The CDR3 is CASSLVRENTDTQYF. The CDR3 DNA reads as TGTGCCAGCAGCTTAGTACGGGAAAACACAGATACGCAGTATTTT.

This clonotype has more than one count but fewer than ten. The chain combines TRBV5-1 with TRBJ2-1; 11 nucleotides match TRBD2. Germline CDR1 is SGHRS and CDR2 is YFSETQ. The CDR3 is 16 residues long. Trimming removed 4 bases from V and 3 bases from J; junction bases left unmatched: 6. CDR3 coding DNA: TGCGCCAGCAGCCCCATAGCGGGAGGGGGCTACAATGAGCAGTTCTTC. It codes for CASSPIAGGGYNEQFF. Full variable domain (missing parts from reference TRBV5-1 and TRBJ2-1): KAGVTQTPRYLIKTRGQQVTLSCSPISGHRSVSWYQQTPGQGLQFLFEYFSETQRNKGNFPGRFSGRQFSNSRSEMNVSTLELGDSALYLCASSPIAGGGYNEQFFGPGTRLTVL.

This sequence joins TRBV6-1 and TRBJ2-3; D possibly corresponds to TRBD2 (7 bases). The CDR3 is made up of 19 amino acids. The germline V gene has CDR1 MNHNS and CDR2 SASEGT. V was shortened by 3 bases and J by 2 bases, with 24 bases between the two germline ends. The CDR3 DNA sequence: TGTGCCAGCAGTGAGCGGGGGCAATACAGGGTTTTAATCACAGATACGCAGTATTTT. It is translated as CASSERGQYRVLITDTQYF.

V gene TRBV5-1 combines with J gene TRBJ1-1, with D unclear. The ends were cut back, 0 bases at V and 0 bases at J, with 9 bases in the middle. The CDR3 totals 15 residues. From germline, CDR1 is SGHRS and CDR2 YFSETQ. The CDR3 region is CASSLEGSVNTEAFF. The CDR3 region has the DNA TGCGCCAGCAGCTTGGAGGGATCAGTGAACACTGAAGCTTTCTTT.

With respect to this clonotype: Just one base apart from a much larger clone, this may be a read error. The rearrangement uses TRBV4-2 and TRBJ1-5, with a weak D call TRBD1 (5 bases). Germline V lookup: CDR1 LGHNA, CDR2 YNFKEQ. This CDR3 is 14 amino acids long. As DNA, the CDR3 is TGTGTCAGCAGCCAAGTGAAGGGGAATCAGCCCCAGCATTTT. This codes for CVSSQVKGNQPQHF.

This clonotype has at least ten counts. The genes are TRBV4-2 and TRBJ2-1; possible D gene TRBD2, 6 bases. Trimming pared 4 bases from V and 8 bases from J, leaving 21 bases between. This CDR3 is 16 amino acids long. Germline CDR1 and CDR2: LGHNA and YNFKEQ. The CDR3 reads CASSPHRDWRNYEQFF. The CDR3 coding sequence is TGTGCCAGCAGCCCCCACCGGGACTGGCGAAACTATGAGCAGTTCTTC.

The chain carries TRBV7-2 and TRBJ2-3, with TRBD2 matching 10 bases. The germline V gene has CDR1 SGHTA and CDR2 FQGNSA. This CDR3 has 19 residues. Germline trimming cut 2 bases from V and 0 bases from J; bases unmatched to any gene: 11. This CDR3 reads CASSLFLAGAAQSTDTQYF. DNA of the CDR3: TGTGCCAGCAGCTTATTTCTAGCGGGGGCTGCTCAGAGCACAGATACGCAGTATTTT.

This clonotype was observed a handful of times. The V gene is TRBV6-2 or TRBV6-3, the J gene TRBJ1-3, with D hard to call. This CDR3 comprises 14 residues. Deletions cut 5 bases from V and 9 bases from J, with 17 bases between. Per germline, CDR1 MNHEY and CDR2 SVGEGT. CDR3 amino acids: CASSPHSPSGTIYF. DNA of the CDR3: TGTGCCAGCAGTCCACATTCGCCCAGCGGCACCATATATTTT.

This clonotype was counted many times. The V call is TRBV7-8, the J call TRBJ2-3; no definite D call. This CDR3 is built from 14 residues. V gave up 1 base and J gave up 5 bases, with 10 bases separating them. Per the germline V gene, CDR1 is SGHVS and CDR2 is FQNEAQ. The CDR3 DNA reads as TGTGCCAGCAGCTTAGACGGAGTTGAAGATACGCAGTATTTT. The encoded protein is CASSLDGVEDTQYF.

A note on this clonotype: With a much larger clone just one base away, this may be a read error. The chain employs TRBV28 and TRBJ2-7; 8 bases map to TRBD2. This CDR3 has 16 amino acids. The germline V gene has CDR1 MDHEN and CDR2 SYDVKM. V dropped 4 bases and J dropped 2; count of bases not matched to a gene: 10. CDR3 nucleotide sequence: TGTGCCAGCAGTTCAACAAGACTAGCGTGGACCTACGAGCAGTACTTC. Translation: CASSSTRLAWTYEQYF.

This chain uses TRBV9 with TRBJ2-1, with 12 bases identical to TRBD2. Losses at the gene ends were 0 bases for V and 8 bases for J; bases not matched to a gene: 0. The germline V gene encodes CDR1 SGDLS and CDR2 YYNGEE. The CDR3 runs to 14 residues. CDR3 region: CASSVGTSGDEQFF. As DNA, the CDR3 is TGTGCCAGCAGCGTAGGGACTAGCGGGGATGAGCAGTTCTTC.

To note about this clonotype: This may arise from a read error, as a much more abundant clone is one base away. V is TRBV28 and J is TRBJ1-5; TRBD1 matches at 9 bases. This CDR3 region has 15 residues. Germline V gene sequence: CDR1 MDHEN, CDR2 SYDVKM. CDR3 DNA: TGTGTCAGCAGTTTAAGGGACAGGGATCAGCAGCCCCAGCATTTT. It is translated as CVSSLRDRDQQPQHF.